One sample yielded the 30 T cell receptor beta chains listed below, sequenced in a study of cytotoxic CD8 clonotypes in ibrutinib-treated CLL. TCRdb's table, derived via immunoSEQ multiplex PCR, lists solely in-frame clones and lacks some. Of roughly 60,000 clones in the sample, approximately 75% were seen once. This sample comprised PBMCs, obtained after 12 months of ibrutinib treatment. These receptors all come from a human donor with chronic lymphocytic leukemia.

V gene TRBV5-4 combines with J gene TRBJ1-1; D is possibly TRBD1 (6 bases). V was shortened by 5 bases and J by 0 bases, with 11 bases between the two germline ends. The CDR3 is 14 residues long. CDR1 is SGHNT and CDR2 is YYREEE in the germline V gene (reference sequence). CDR3 amino acids: CASSSGTMNTEAFF. In DNA, the CDR3 is TGTGCCAGCAGTTCAGGGACAATGAACACTGAAGCTTTCTTT.

V usage is TRBV5-4 and J usage is TRBJ2-7; 8 nucleotides align to TRBD2. V gave up 4 bases and J gave up 6 bases; unmatched junction bases: 9. The CDR3 runs to 14 residues. Germline V CDR1 and CDR2: SGHNT, YYREEE (reference sequence). The CDR3 sequence is CASSTEGLGGEQYF. The CDR3 DNA follows: TGTGCCAGCAGCACGGAGGGACTAGGCGGCGAGCAGTACTTC.

The J gene is TRBJ2-2, the V gene TRBV7-9, with TRBD1 matching over 10 bases. The J segment lost 3 bases and the V segment lost 11 bases, leaving 6 bases of the junction unmatched. Germline V gives CDR1 SEHNR, CDR2 FQNEAQ (reference sequence). This CDR3 comprises 14 residues. CDR3 protein: CAGRGTGDTGELFF. CDR3 in DNA: TGTGCCGGTCGCGGGACAGGGGACACCGGGGAGCTGTTTTTT.

This chain links TRBV6-6 with TRBJ1-2; a weak D match, TRBD1 (6 bases). V was trimmed by 6 bases and J by 4 bases, leaving 12 bases between them. The CDR3 consists of 13 residues. CDR1 MNHNY and CDR2 SVGAGI come from the germline V gene (reference sequence). The CDR3 loop reads CASSLRGGYGYTF. The CDR3 region has the DNA TGTGCCAGCAGCCTCAGGGGCGGCTATGGCTACACCTTC.

The chain joins TRBV30 to TRBJ2-1; 8 bases agree with TRBD1. V gave up 1 base and J gave up 9 bases; unmatched junction bases: 5. The CDR3 totals 13 residues. Germline V gives CDR1 GTSNPN, CDR2 SVGIG (reference sequence). As DNA, the CDR3 is TGTGCCTGGAGTGGGACAGGGTGGGGTGAGCAGTTCTTC. It specifies CAWSGTGWGEQFF.

The rearrangement joins TRBV4-1 to TRBJ2-1; perhaps TRBD1 as D (6 bases). CDR1 and CDR2 (germline): MGHRA, YSYEKL. V was pared by 1 base and J by 1 base, with 11 bases between. CDR3 length equals 16 residues. CDR3 DNA sequence: TGCGCCAGCAGCCAAGGGGGGCAGATTTCCTACAATGAGCAGTTCTTC. It is translated as CASSQGGQISYNEQFF.

This chain links TRBV9 with TRBJ1-2, with D hard to call. This CDR3 is built from 14 residues. V lost 4 bases and J lost 0, with 10 bases in between. From germline, CDR1 is SGDLS and CDR2 YYNGEE. The CDR3 DNA follows: TGTGCCAGCAGCAACCCGGGATCTAACTATGGCTACACCTTC. As protein: CASSNPGSNYGYTF.

This chain uses TRBV7-3 with TRBJ2-7, with D perhaps matching TRBD1 (6 bases). V was shortened by 1 base and J by 3 bases, with 16 bases between the two germline ends. This CDR3 region has 16 residues. CDR1 is SGHTA and CDR2 is FQGTGA in the germline V gene. CDR3 bases: TGTGCCAGCAGCTTAAGTCAGGGGATTGGGCTCTACGAGCAGTACTTC. It codes for CASSLSQGIGLYEQYF.

This clone was detected only a few times. The genes are TRBV30 and TRBJ2-3; possible D gene TRBD1, 6 bases. Per germline, CDR1 GTSNPN and CDR2 SVGIG (reference sequence). The CDR3 extends over 15 amino acids. Trimming took off 0 bases at V and 3 bases at J, with 13 bases between the two ends. The CDR3 here is CAWSVGGFETDTQYF. DNA of the CDR3: TGTGCCTGGAGTGTAGGGGGTTTTGAGACAGATACGCAGTATTTT. Together with reference TRBV30 and TRBJ2-3, the CDR3 gives the full variable domain: SQTIHQWPATLVQPVGSPLSLECTVEGTSNPNLYWYRQAAGRGLQLLFYSVGIGQISSEVPQNLSASRPQDRQFILSSKKLLLSDSGFYLCAWSVGGFETDTQYFGPGTRLTVL.

This clone was counted once. This chain connects TRBV28 to TRBJ1-1, with D uncertain. V lost 6 bases to trimming and J lost 1 base, with 3 bases between them. CDR3 size: 11 residues. The germline V gene has CDR1 MDHEN and CDR2 SYDVKM. The CDR3, as DNA: TGTGCCAGCAGAGAGAACACTGAAGCTTTCTTT. It codes for CASRENTEAFF.

The rearrangement uses TRBV7-6 and TRBJ1-4; 9 positions match TRBD1. Per germline, CDR1 SGHVS and CDR2 FNYEAQ. The junction had 5 bases not matched to a gene; V was cut back by 2 bases and J by 7 bases. This CDR3 is built from 15 residues. CDR3 region: CASSLSGQGVEKLFF. CDR3 DNA sequence: TGTGCCAGCAGCTTATCGGGACAGGGAGTTGAAAAACTGTTTTTT.

The CDR3 DNA reads TGTGCCAGCAGCGGCCCTGGGGGATACGAGCAGTACTTC. Translation: CASSGPGGYEQYF. The chain employs TRBV9 and TRBJ2-7; D may match TRBD1 or TRBD2 (5 bases each). V was cut by 3 bases and J by 4 bases, with 11 bases left in between. The CDR3 is 13 amino acids. In germline, CDR1 is SGDLS, CDR2 YYNGEE.

This clone was counted between two and nine times. The V and J genes are TRBV28 and TRBJ2-2; D gene ambiguous. This CDR3 region has 12 residues. V shed 5 bases and J shed 3 bases, with 4 bases lying between them. The germline V gene has CDR1 MDHEN and CDR2 SYDVKM. The CDR3 nucleotides read TGTGCCAGCAGTAAATACACCGGGGAGCTGTTTTTT. Amino acids: CASSKYTGELFF.

The genes are TRBV11-2 and TRBJ2-5; D perhaps matches TRBD1 (5 bases). V dropped 5 bases and J dropped 5 bases, with 12 bases sitting between them. CDR3 size: 13 residues. In germline, CDR1 is SGHAT, CDR2 FQNNGV. CDR3 coding DNA: TGTGCCAGCAGCATCAGGGTGGGCGAGACCCAGTACTTC. It specifies CASSIRVGETQYF.

J is TRBJ1-2 and V is TRBV11-2; D gene unclear. Trimming took 3 bases from V and 4 from J, leaving 12 bases between them. The germline gives CDR1 SGHAT, CDR2 FQNNGV. The CDR3 has 14 residues. The CDR3 nucleotides are TGTGCCAGCAGCTTTTCAGAGAACACCTATGGCTACACCTTC. The encoded protein is CASSFSENTYGYTF.

This clone was recorded a few times. The genes are TRBV7-9 and TRBJ2-5, with 9 positions matching TRBD2. Germline V gene data show CDR1 as SEHNR and CDR2 as FQNEAQ (reference sequence). V was clipped by 0 bases and J by 3 bases; unmatched bases: 5. The CDR3 consists of 16 residues. This CDR3 reads CASSLALLAGEETQYF. The CDR3 bases are TGTGCCAGCAGCTTAGCCCTACTAGCGGGTGAAGAGACCCAGTACTTC.

V gene TRBV10-3 combines with J gene TRBJ2-1, with 7 bases identical to TRBD2. After removal of 4 bases from V and 8 bases from J, the junction contained 2 bases not matched to a gene. The germline V gene has CDR1 ENHRY and CDR2 SYGVKD. This CDR3 contains 12 residues. CDR3 nucleotide sequence: TGTGCCATCAGTGCCCGGGGGGATGAGCAGTTCTTC. Translation: CAISARGDEQFF.

This clone was detected only a few times. The genes are TRBV18 and TRBJ2-3; 10 bases fit TRBD2. This CDR3 has 14 residues. The germline CDR1 and CDR2 sequences are KGHSH and LQKENI. Trimming at V came to 5 bases and at J to 6 bases, leaving 5 bases not matched to a gene. CDR3 region: CASSSSGSWDTQYF. The DNA for the CDR3 is TGTGCCAGCTCATCTAGCGGGAGTTGGGATACGCAGTATTTT.

The rearrangement uses TRBV2 and TRBJ2-7; the D is unclear. The CDR3 consists of 14 residues. CDR1 SNHLY and CDR2 FYNNEI come from the germline V gene. V lost 2 bases to trimming and J lost 5 bases, with 13 bases between them. The CDR3 DNA is TGTGCCAGCAGTGAACTTGGGCTCTCGGACGAGCAGTACTTC. Protein sequence: CASSELGLSDEQYF.

V gene TRBV27 combines with J gene TRBJ2-7; D not resolved. Germline-derived CDR1 and CDR2 are MNHEY and SMNVEV (reference sequence). Trimming shortened V by 3 bases and J by 1 base, and 7 bases separated the two germline ends. CDR3 size: 13 residues. The CDR3 DNA sequence: TGTGCCAGCAGTTTCGGTGTTTCCTACGAGCAGTACTTC. Its translation: CASSFGVSYEQYF.

The chain uses TRBV9 and TRBJ2-3; 9 positions agree with TRBD2. J lost 4 bases, V lost 0 bases, and 6 bases had no gene match. Germline CDR1 and CDR2: SGDLS and YYNGEE. The CDR3 loop spans 16 amino acids. CDR3 region: CASSVEDSGRSDTQYF. The CDR3 DNA reads as TGTGCCAGCAGCGTAGAGGACAGCGGGAGGTCAGATACGCAGTATTTT. The full variable domain, its missing parts supplied by reference TRBV9 and TRBJ2-3, is DSGVTQTPKHLITATGQRVTLRCSPRSGDLSVYWYQQSLDQGLQFLIQYYNGEERAKGNILERFSAQQFPDLHSELNLSSLELGDSALYFCASSVEDSGRSDTQYFGPGTRLTVL.

This clone was picked up a small number of times. This chain uses TRBV5-4 with TRBJ2-3; no reliable D call. Looked up from germline, CDR1 is SGHNT and CDR2 is YYREEE (reference sequence). The CDR3 contains 12 residues. V lost 4 bases, J lost 6 bases, and 9 bases lay in between. CDR3 in amino acids: CASSPERDTQYF. The CDR3 DNA reads TGTGCCAGCAGCCCGGAACGGGATACGCAGTATTTT.

This clone was picked up one time. The chain recombines TRBV18 with TRBJ1-1; no reliable D call. CDR3 length: 13 amino acids. CDR1 is KGHSH, CDR2 LQKENI, per germline. Trimming pared 5 bases from V and 5 bases from J, leaving 12 bases between. Here the CDR3 reads CASSNGGETEAFF. The DNA of the CDR3 is TGTGCCAGCTCAAACGGCGGTGAAACTGAAGCTTTCTTT.

Only a few counts were recorded for this clone. The chain joins TRBV7-6 to TRBJ2-2, with D maybe TRBD1 (5 bases). CDR3 length equals 15 residues. The V and J ends lost 10 bases and 2 bases respectively, with 17 bases between them. Germline loops: CDR1 SGHVS, CDR2 FNYEAQ. The CDR3, as DNA: TGTGCCACCAATCCAGGGTTTCCAAACACCGGGGAGCTGTTTTTT. Residues: CATNPGFPNTGELFF.

CDR3: CASSLGTGGHETQYF. DNA of the CDR3: TGCGCCAGCAGCTTAGGGACAGGGGGCCACGAGACCCAGTACTTC. The rearrangement uses TRBV5-1 and TRBJ2-5, with 12 bases identical to TRBD1. Germline-derived CDR1 and CDR2 are SGHRS and YFSETQ. The CDR3 extends over 15 amino acids. V dropped 2 bases and J dropped 5; count of bases not matched to a gene: 4.

This chain connects TRBV2 to TRBJ2-5, with D maybe TRBD1 (6 bases). Between the trimmed V and J ends, which lost 4 bases and 1 base, there was a span of 7 bases. This CDR3 comprises 13 residues. Germline V gene sequence: CDR1 SNHLY, CDR2 FYNNEI. CDR3 amino acids: CASSGTVQETQYF. CDR3 in DNA: TGTGCCAGCAGTGGGACAGTCCAAGAGACCCAGTACTTC.

J is TRBJ2-3 and V is TRBV10-3, with D unresolved. The germline V gene encodes CDR1 ENHRY and CDR2 SYGVKD. The CDR3 extends over 14 amino acids. Trimming removed 11 bases from V and 1 base from J, with 16 bases in between. CDR3 loop: CAASSSVRTDTQYF. CDR3 in DNA: TGTGCCGCCTCGTCATCCGTTCGCACAGATACGCAGTATTTT.

The gene calls are TRBV30 and TRBJ2-3, with 10 bases fitting TRBD2. With V trimmed by 2 bases and J by 6 bases, 11 bases remained unmatched. The CDR3 totals 16 residues. Germline V gene sequence: CDR1 GTSNPN, CDR2 SVGIG (reference sequence). CDR3 bases: TGTGCCTGGAGTTACGGGGCTAGCGGGAGTTTGGATACGCAGTATTTT. Translating gives CAWSYGASGSLDTQYF.

The J gene is TRBJ2-3, the V gene TRBV6-5; no definite D call. The CDR3 loop spans 11 amino acids. The ends were cut back, 0 bases at V and 11 bases at J, with 6 bases in the middle. Germline assignment: CDR1 MNHEY and CDR2 SVGAGI. CDR3 in DNA: TGTGCCAGCAGTTACTCTGAGAGGCAGTATTTT. Its protein is CASSYSERQYF.

The chain carries TRBV2 and TRBJ1-4; 8 bases line up with TRBD1. The CDR3 is 15 residues long. CDR1 is SNHLY and CDR2 is FYNNEI in the germline V gene. The V gene end was trimmed by 4 bases and the J gene end by 8 bases; junction bases not matched to a gene: 9. CDR3: CASSGNRGSSEKLFF. DNA of the CDR3: TGTGCCAGCAGTGGGAACAGGGGGTCTAGCGAAAAACTGTTTTTT.